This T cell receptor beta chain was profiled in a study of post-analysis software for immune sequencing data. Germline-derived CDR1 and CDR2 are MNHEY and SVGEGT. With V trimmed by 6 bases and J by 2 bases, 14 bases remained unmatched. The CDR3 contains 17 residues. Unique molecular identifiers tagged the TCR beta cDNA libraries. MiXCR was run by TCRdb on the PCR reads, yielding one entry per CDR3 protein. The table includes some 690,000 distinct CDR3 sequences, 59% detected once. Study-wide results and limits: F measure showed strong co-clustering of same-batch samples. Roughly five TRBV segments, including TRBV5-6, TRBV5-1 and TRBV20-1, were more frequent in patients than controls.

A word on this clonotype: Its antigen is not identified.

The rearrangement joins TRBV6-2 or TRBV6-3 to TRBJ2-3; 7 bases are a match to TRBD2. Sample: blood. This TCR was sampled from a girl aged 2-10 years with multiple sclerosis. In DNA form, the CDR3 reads TGTGCCAGCAGCCGGCGACTAGCCTCTACTTACACAGATACGCAGTATTTT. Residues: CASSRRLASTYTDTQYF.